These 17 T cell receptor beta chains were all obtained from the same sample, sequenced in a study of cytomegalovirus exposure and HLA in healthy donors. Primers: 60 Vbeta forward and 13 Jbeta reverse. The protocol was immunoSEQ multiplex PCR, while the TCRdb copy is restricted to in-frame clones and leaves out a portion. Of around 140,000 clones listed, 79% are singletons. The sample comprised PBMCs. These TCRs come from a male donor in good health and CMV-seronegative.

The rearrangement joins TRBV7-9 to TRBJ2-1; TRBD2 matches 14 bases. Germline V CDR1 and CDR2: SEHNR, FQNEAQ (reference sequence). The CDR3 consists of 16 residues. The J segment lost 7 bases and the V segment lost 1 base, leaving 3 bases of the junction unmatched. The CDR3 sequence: CASSLGGLAGVNEQFF. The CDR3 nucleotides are TGTGCCAGCAGCTTAGGGGGACTAGCGGGGGTAAATGAGCAGTTCTTC.

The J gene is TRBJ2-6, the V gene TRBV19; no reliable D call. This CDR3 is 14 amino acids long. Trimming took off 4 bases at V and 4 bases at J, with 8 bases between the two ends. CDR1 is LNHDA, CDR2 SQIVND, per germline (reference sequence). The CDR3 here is CASSRHVGANVLTF. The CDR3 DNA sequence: TGTGCCAGTAGTAGACACGTCGGGGCCAACGTCCTGACTTTC.

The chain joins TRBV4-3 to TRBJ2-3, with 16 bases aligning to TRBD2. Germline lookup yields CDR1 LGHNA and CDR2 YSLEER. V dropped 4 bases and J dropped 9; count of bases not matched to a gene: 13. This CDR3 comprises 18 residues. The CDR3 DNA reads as TGCGCCAGCAGCCGGCTGCCCGGGACTAGCGGGGGGGCCGACACGCAGTATTTT. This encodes CASSRLPGTSGGADTQYF.

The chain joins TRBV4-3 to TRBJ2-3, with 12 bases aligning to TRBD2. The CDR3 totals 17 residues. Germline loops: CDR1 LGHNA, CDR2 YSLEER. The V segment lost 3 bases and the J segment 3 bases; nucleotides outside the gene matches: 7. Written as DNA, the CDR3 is TGCGCCAGCAGCCACTTTTTGACTAGCGGGGGTACAGATACGCAGTATTTT. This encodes CASSHFLTSGGTDTQYF.

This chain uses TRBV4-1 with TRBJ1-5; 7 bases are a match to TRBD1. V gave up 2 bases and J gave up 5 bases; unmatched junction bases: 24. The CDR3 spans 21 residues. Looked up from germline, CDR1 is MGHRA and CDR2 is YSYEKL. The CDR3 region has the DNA TGCGCCAGCAGCCAATTTGTTACCGGGACAGCCTACGCAAGCGTGGATCAGCCCCAGCATTTT. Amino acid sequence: CASSQFVTGTAYASVDQPQHF.

As DNA, the CDR3 is TGTGCCAGTAGTATTTCCAGGCCTTTATCTAACTATGGCTACACCTTC. It codes for CASSISRPLSNYGYTF. This chain uses TRBV19 with TRBJ1-2; D uncertain. Germline-derived CDR1 and CDR2 are LNHDA and SQIVND (reference sequence). The CDR3 is 16 residues long. V was cut by 3 bases and J by 0 bases, with 14 bases left in between.

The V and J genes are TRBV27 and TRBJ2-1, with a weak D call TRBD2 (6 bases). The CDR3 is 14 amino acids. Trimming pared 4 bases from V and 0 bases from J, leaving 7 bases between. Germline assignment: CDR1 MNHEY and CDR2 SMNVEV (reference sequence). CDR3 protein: CASSSGGSYNEQFF. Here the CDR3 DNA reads TGTGCCAGCAGTTCCGGGGGCTCCTACAATGAGCAGTTCTTC.

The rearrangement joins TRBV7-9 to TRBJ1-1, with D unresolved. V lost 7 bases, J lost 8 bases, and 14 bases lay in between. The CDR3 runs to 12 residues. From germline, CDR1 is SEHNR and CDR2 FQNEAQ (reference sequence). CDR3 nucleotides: TGTGCCAGCATTCCGGACGCGGGGGAAGCTTTCTTT. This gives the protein CASIPDAGEAFF.

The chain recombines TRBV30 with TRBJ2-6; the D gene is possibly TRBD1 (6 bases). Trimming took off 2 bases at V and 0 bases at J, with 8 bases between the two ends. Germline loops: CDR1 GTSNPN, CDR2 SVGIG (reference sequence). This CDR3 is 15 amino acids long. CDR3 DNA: TGTGCCTGGAGTACAGGGTTCTCTGGGGCCAACGTCCTGACTTTC. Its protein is CAWSTGFSGANVLTF.

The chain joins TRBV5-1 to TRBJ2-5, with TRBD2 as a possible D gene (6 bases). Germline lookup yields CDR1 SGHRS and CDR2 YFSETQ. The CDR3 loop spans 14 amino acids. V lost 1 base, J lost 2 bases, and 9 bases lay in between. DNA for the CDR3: TGCGCCAGCAGCTTGAGGAGCGGGCAAGAGACCCAGTACTTC. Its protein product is CASSLRSGQETQYF. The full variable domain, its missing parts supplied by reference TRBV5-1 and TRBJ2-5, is KAGVTQTPRYLIKTRGQQVTLSCSPISGHRSVSWYQQTPGQGLQFLFEYFSETQRNKGNFPGRFSGRQFSNSRSEMNVSTLELGDSALYLCASSLRSGQETQYFGPGTRLLVL.

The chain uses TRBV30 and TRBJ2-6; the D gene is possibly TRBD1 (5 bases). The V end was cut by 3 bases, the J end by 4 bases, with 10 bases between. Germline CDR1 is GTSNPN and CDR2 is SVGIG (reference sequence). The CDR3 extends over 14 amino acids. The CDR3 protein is CAWSSGSGANVLTF. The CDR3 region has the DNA TGTGCCTGGAGCTCAGGGTCAGGGGCCAACGTCCTGACTTTC. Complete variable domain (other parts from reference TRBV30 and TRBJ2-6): SQTIHQWPATLVQPVGSPLSLECTVEGTSNPNLYWYRQAAGRGLQLLFYSVGIGQISSEVPQNLSASRPQDRQFILSSKKLLLSDSGFYLCAWSSGSGANVLTFGAGSRLTVL.

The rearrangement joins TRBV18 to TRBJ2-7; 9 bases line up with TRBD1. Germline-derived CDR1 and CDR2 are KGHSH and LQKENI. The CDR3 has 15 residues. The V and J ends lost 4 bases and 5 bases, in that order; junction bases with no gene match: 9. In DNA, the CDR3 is TGTGCCAGCTCACTCGGACAGGGGAAGGTCCACGAGCAGTACTTC. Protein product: CASSLGQGKVHEQYF.

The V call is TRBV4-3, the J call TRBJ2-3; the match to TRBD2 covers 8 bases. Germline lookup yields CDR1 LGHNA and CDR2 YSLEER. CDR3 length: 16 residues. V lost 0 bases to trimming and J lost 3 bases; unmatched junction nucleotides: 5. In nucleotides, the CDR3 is TGCGCCAGCAGCCAAGATGGACGGGGGGGTACAGATACGCAGTATTTT. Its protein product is CASSQDGRGGTDTQYF.

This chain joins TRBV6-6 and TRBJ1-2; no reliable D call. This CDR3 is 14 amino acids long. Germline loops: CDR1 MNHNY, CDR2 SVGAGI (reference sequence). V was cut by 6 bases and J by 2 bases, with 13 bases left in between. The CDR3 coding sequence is TGTGCCAGCAGAAGTACGAGCCGAAACTATGGCTACACCTTC. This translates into CASRSTSRNYGYTF.

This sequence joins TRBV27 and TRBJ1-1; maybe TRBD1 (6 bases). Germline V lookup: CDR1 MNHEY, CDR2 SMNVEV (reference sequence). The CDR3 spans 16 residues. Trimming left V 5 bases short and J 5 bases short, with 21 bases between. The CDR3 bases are TGTGCCAGCAGTCAAAAGACTAGGGGGGGATTAACTGAAGCTTTCTTT. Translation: CASSQKTRGGLTEAFF.

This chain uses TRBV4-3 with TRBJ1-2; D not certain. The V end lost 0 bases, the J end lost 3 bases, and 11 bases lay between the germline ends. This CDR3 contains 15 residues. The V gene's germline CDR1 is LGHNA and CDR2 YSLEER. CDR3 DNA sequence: TGCGCCAGCAGCCAAGATTGGGCAGGATACTATGGCTACACCTTC. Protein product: CASSQDWAGYYGYTF.

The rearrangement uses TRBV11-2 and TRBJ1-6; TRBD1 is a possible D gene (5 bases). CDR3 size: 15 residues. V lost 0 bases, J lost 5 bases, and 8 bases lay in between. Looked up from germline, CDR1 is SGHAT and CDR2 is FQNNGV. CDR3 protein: CASSLETVDNSPLHF. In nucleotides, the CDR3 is TGTGCCAGCAGCTTAGAGACAGTTGATAATTCACCCCTCCACTTT.